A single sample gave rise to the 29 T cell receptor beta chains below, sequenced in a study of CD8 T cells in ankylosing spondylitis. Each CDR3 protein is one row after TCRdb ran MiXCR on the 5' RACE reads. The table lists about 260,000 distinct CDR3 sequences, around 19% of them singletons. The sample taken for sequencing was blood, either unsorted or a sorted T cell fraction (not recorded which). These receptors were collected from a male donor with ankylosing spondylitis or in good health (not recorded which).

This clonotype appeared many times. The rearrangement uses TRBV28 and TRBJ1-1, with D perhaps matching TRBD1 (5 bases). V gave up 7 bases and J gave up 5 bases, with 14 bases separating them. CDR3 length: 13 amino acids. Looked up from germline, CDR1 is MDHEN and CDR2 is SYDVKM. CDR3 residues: CASKKGWGTEAFF. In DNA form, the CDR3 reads TGTGCCAGCAAAAAAGGGTGGGGGACTGAAGCTTTCTTT.

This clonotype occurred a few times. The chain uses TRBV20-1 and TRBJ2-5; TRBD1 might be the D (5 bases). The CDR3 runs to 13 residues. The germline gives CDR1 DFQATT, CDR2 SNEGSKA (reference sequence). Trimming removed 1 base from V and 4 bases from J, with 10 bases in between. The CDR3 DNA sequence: TGCAGTGCTAGAGTCGGGCAGGGAGAGACCCAGTACTTC. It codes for CSARVGQGETQYF.

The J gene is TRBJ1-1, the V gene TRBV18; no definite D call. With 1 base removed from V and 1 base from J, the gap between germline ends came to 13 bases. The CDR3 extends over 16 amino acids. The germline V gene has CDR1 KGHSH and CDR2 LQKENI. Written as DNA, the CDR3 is TGTGCCAGCTCACCACTATCGTCCGGGAGGAACACTGAAGCTTTCTTT. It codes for CASSPLSSGRNTEAFF.

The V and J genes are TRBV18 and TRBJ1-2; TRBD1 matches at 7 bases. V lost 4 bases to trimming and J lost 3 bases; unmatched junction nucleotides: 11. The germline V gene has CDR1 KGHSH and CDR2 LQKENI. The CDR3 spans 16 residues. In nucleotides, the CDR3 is TGTGCCAGCTCACTTACAGGGGCGGACGGGGACTATGGCTACACCTTC. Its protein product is CASSLTGADGDYGYTF.

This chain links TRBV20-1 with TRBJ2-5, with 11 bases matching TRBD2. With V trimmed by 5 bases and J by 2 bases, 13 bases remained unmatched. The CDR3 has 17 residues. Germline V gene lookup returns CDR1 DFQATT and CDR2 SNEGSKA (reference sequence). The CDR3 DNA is TGCAGTGCTGCACCGGGACTAGCGGCTAGGGGGCAAGAGACCCAGTACTTC. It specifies CSAAPGLAARGQETQYF.

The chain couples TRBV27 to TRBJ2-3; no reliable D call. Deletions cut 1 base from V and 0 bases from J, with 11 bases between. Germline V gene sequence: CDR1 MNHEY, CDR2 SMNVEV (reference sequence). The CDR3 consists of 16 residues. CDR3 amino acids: CASSLWEPPSTDTQYF. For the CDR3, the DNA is TGTGCCAGCAGTTTATGGGAACCTCCTAGCACAGATACGCAGTATTTT.

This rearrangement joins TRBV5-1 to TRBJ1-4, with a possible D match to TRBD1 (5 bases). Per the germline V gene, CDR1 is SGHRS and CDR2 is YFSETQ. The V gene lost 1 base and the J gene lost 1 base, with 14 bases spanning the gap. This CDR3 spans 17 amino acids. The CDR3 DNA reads TGCGCCAGCAGCTTGTGGGCAGGGACCCAAACTAATGAAAAACTGTTTTTT. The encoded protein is CASSLWAGTQTNEKLFF. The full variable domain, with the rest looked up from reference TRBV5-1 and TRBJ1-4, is KAGVTQTPRYLIKTRGQQVTLSCSPISGHRSVSWYQQTPGQGLQFLFEYFSETQRNKGNFPGRFSGRQFSNSRSEMNVSTLELGDSALYLCASSLWAGTQTNEKLFFGSGTQLSVL.

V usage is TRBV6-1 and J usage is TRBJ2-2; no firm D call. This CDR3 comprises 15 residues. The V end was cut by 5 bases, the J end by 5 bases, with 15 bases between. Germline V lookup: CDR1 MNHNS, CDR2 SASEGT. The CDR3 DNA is TGTGCCAGCAGTCCAAGGGCACAGTTAACCGGGGAGCTGTTTTTT. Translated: CASSPRAQLTGELFF.

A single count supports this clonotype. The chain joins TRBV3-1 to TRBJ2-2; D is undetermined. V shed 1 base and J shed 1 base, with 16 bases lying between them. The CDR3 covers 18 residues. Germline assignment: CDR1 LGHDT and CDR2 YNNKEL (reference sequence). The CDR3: CASSQVVTLTRNTGELFF. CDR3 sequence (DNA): TGTGCCAGCAGCCAAGTCGTAACTCTCACCCGGAACACCGGGGAGCTGTTTTTT.

The CDR3 sequence: CSARGTGEIEQFF. The CDR3 nucleotides read TGCAGTGCTAGAGGGACAGGGGAGATCGAGCAGTTCTTC. The chain uses TRBV20-1 and TRBJ2-1; 9 bases align to TRBD1. CDR3 length: 13 residues. Germline V gene lookup returns CDR1 DFQATT and CDR2 SNEGSKA (reference sequence). Losses at the gene ends were 1 base for V and 10 bases for J; bases not matched to a gene: 5.

The CDR3 here is CASSVQGTDTQYF. The CDR3 DNA follows: TGTGCCAGCAGTGTGCAGGGCACAGATACGCAGTATTTT. This chain joins TRBV2 and TRBJ2-3; D is ambiguous. Trimming stripped 4 bases from V and 1 base from J, with 6 bases between. CDR3 length equals 13 residues. Germline values: CDR1 SNHLY, CDR2 FYNNEI.

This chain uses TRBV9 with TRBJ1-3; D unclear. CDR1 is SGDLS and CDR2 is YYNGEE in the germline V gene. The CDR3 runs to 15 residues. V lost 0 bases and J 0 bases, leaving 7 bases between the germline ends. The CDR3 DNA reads TGTGCCAGCAGCGTAGTCCCGAGCTCTGGAAACACCATATATTTT. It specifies CASSVVPSSGNTIYF.

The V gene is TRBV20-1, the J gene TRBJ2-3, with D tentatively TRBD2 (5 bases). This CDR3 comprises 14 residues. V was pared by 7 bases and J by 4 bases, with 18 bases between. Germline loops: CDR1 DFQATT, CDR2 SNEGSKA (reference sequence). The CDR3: CSVGVGIGADTQYF. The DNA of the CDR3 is TGCAGTGTCGGGGTGGGAATTGGAGCAGATACGCAGTATTTT.

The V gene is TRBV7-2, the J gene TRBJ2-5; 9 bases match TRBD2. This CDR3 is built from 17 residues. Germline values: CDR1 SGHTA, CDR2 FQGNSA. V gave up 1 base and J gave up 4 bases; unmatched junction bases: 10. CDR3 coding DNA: TGTGCCAGCAGCTTAGTTCGTGCTAGCGGGATCTCAGAGACCCAGTACTTC. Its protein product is CASSLVRASGISETQYF.

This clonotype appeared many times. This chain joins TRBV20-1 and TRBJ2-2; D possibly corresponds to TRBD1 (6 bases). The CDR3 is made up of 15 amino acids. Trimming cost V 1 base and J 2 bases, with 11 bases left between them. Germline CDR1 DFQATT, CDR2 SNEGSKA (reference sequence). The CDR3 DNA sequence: TGCAGTGCTAGAGCGGGACACGTTAACACCGGGGAGCTGTTTTTT. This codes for CSARAGHVNTGELFF.

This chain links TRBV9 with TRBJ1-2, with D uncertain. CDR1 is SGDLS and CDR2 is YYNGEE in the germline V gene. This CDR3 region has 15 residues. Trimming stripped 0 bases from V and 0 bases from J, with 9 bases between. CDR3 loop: CASSVASGANYGYTF. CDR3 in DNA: TGTGCCAGCAGCGTAGCTTCGGGAGCTAACTATGGCTACACCTTC. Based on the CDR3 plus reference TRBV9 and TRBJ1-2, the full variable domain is DSGVTQTPKHLITATGQRVTLRCSPRSGDLSVYWYQQSLDQGLQFLIQYYNGEERAKGNILERFSAQQFPDLHSELNLSSLELGDSALYFCASSVASGANYGYTFGSGTRLTVV.

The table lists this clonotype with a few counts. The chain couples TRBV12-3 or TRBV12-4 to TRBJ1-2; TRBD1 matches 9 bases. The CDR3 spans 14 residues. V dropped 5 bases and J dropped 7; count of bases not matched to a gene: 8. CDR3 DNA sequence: TGTGCCAGCAGTGACAGGGGGAACTATGGTGGCTACACCTTC. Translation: CASSDRGNYGGYTF.

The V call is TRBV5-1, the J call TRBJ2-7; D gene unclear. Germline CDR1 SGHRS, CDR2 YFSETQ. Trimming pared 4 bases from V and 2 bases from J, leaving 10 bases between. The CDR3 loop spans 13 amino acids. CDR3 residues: CASSPTGTYEQYV. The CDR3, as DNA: TGCGCCAGCAGCCCAACCGGAACCTACGAGCAGTACGTC.

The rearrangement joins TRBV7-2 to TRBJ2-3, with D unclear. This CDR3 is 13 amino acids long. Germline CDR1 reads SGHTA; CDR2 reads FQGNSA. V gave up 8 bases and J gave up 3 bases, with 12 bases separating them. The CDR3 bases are TGTGCCAGCGGTGTGAGCAGGACAGATACGCAGTATTTT. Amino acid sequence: CASGVSRTDTQYF. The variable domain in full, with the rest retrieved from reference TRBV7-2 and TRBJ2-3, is GAGVSQSPSNKVTEKGKDVELRCDPISGHTALYWYRQSLGQGLEFLIYFQGNSAPDKSGLPSDRFSAERTGGSVSTLTIQRTQQEDSAVYLCASGVSRTDTQYFGPGTRLTVL.

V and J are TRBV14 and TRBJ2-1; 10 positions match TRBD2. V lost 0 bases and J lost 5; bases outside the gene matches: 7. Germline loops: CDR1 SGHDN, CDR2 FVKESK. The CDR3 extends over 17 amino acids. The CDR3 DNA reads TGTGCCAGCAGCCAAGACAAACTAGCGGGATCCCACAATGAGCAGTTCTTC. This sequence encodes CASSQDKLAGSHNEQFF.

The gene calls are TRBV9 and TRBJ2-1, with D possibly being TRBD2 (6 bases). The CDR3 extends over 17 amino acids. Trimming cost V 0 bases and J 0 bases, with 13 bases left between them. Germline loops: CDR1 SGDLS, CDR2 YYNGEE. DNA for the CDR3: TGTGCCAGCAGCGTAGACGGAGGGTCCCACTCCTACAATGAGCAGTTCTTC. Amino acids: CASSVDGGSHSYNEQFF.

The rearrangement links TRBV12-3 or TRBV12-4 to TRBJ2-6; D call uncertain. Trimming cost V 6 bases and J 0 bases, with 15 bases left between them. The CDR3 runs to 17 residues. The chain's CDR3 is CASSPRRTGSGANVLTF. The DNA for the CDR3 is TGTGCCAGCAGCCCGCGAAGGACGGGCTCTGGGGCCAACGTCCTGACTTTC.

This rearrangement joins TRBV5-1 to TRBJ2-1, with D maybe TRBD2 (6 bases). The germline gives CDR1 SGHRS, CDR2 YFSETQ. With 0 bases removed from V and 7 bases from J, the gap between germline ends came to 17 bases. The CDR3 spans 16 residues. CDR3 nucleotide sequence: TGCGCCAGCAGCTTGGTGGGTAGCGGAGAATGGAATGAGCAGTTCTTC. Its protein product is CASSLVGSGEWNEQFF.

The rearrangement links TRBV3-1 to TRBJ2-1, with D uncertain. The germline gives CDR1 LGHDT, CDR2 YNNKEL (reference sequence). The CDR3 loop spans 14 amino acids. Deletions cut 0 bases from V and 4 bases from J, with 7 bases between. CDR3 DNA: TGTGCCAGCAGCCAAGATGATGGGTACAATGAGCAGTTCTTC. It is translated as CASSQDDGYNEQFF.

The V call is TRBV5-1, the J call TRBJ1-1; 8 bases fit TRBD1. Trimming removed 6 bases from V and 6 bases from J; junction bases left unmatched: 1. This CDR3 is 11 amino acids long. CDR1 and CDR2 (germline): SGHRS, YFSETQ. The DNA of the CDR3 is TGCGCCAGCACACAGGGGGCTGAAGCTTTCTTT. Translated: CASTQGAEAFF.

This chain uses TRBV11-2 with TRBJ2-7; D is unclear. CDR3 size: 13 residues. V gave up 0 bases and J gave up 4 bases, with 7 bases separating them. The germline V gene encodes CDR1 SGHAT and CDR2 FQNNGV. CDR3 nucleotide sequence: TGTGCCAGCAGCTTAGACAGACAATACGAGCAGTACGTC. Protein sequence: CASSLDRQYEQYV.

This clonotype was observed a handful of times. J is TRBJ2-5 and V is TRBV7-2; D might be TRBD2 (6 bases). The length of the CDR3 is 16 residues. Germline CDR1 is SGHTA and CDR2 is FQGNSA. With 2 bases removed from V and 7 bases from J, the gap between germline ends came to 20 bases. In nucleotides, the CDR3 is TGTGCCAGCAGCTTATCCGTCCGGACCGGAGCGGGGACCCAGTACTTC. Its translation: CASSLSVRTGAGTQYF.

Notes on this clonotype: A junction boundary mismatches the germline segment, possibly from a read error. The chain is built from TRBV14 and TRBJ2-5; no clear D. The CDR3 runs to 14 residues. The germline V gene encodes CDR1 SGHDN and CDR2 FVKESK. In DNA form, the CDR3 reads TGTGTCAGCAGCCAACACGGAAGCCAAGAGACCCAGTACTTC. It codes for CVSSQHGSQETQYF.

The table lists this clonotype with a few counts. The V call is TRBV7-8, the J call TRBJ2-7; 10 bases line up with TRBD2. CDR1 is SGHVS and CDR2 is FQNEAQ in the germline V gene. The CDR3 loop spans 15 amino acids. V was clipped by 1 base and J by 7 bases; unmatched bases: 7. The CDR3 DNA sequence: TGTGCCAGCAGCTTAGTAGCGGGAGGACCGGCGGAGCAGTACGTC. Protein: CASSLVAGGPAEQYV.